This TCR beta chain was recorded in a study of blood T cell repertoires in COVID-19. About the study: Samples taken during acute and convalescent COVID-19 were collected in the United States, Italy and Spain. PBMCs, B-cell-depleted T cells, or T cells were the source of the cDNA or gDNA that made up the material.

Germline V gene lookup returns CDR1 SGHVS and CDR2 FQNEAQ. The trim removed 3 bases at V and 3 bases at J, leaving 4 bases unmatched. The CDR3 has 14 amino acids. Source study methods: The authors estimated nucleated cell counts from reference gene primer amplification. Here immunoSEQ multiplex PCR was the method, and the copy in TCRdb shows in-frame clones only, minus some. The D gene and trimming were derived from the DNA, and the V and J assignments and clone size from that table. This sample has 250,000 to 300,000 clones; 75% to 90% occur once, and the top ten carry approximately 3%. The receptor was isolated from a woman in her 30s with active or convalescent COVID-19. The sample consisted of peripheral blood. This chain connects TRBV7-8 to TRBJ1-1; 7 positions match TRBD1. CDR3 DNA sequence: TGTGCCAGCAGCTTGGCCAGGGGGGACACTGAAGCTTTCTTT. Translating gives CASSLARGDTEAFF.